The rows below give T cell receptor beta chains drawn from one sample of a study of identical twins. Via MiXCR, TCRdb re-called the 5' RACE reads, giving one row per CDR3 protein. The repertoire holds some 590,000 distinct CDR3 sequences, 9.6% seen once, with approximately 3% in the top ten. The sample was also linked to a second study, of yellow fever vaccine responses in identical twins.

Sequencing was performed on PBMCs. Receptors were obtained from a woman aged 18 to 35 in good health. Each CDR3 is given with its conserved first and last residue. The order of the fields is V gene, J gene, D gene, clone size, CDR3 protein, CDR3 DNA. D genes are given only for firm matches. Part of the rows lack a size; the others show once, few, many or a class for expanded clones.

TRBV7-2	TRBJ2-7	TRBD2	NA	CASSLSIAGGLSEQYF	TGTGCCAGCAGCTTATCGATAGCGGGGGGGCTGAGCGAGCAGTACTTC
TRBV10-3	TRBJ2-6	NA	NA	CAISQTDREGGSGANVLTF	TGTGCCATCAGTCAGACGGACAGGGAGGGGGGCTCTGGGGCCAACGTCCTGACTTTC
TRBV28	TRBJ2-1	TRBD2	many	CASSGTSGIRNEQFF	TGTGCCAGCTCCGGGACTAGCGGGATTAGGAATGAGCAGTTCTTC
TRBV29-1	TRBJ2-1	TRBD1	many	CSVGRTGGYNEQFF	TGCAGCGTTGGTCGGACAGGGGGTTACAATGAGCAGTTCTTC
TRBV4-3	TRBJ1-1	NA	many	CASSWNEVRNTEAFF	TGCGCCAGCAGCTGGAACGAGGTTCGAAACACTGAAGCTTTCTTT
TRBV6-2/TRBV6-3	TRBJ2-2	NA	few	CASSYESRTGELFF	TGTGCCAGCAGTTATGAGTCTCGGACCGGGGAGCTGTTTTTT
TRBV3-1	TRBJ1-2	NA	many	CASSQDERAEGYTF	TGTGCCAGCAGCCAAGATGAGCGGGCCGAGGGCTACACCTTC
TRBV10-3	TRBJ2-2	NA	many	CAIRPNTGELFF	TGTGCCATCAGACCGAACACCGGGGAGCTGTTTTTT
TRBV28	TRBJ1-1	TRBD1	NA	CASSTDRGWDTEAFF	TGTGCCAGCAGTACGGACAGGGGGTGGGACACTGAAGCTTTCTTT
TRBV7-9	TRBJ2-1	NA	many	CASSSRESSYNEQFF	TGTGCCAGCAGCTCAAGGGAAAGCTCCTACAATGAGCAGTTCTTC
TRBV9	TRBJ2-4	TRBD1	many	CASSVEAGGGKNIQYF	TGTGCCAGCAGCGTAGAGGCAGGGGGCGGCAAAAACATTCAGTACTTC
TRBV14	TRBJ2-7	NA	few	CASSRKGRNEQYF	TGTGCCAGCAGCCGCAAGGGGCGGAACGAGCAGTACTTC
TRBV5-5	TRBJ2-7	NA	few	CASSLEQASSYEQYF	TGTGCCAGCAGCTTGGAACAGGCCAGCTCCTACGAGCAGTACTTC
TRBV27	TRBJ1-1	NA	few	CASSWALNTEAFF	TGTGCCAGCAGTTGGGCCTTGAACACTGAAGCTTTCTTT
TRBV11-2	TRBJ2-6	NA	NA	CASSTRRGGSGANVLTF	TGTGCCAGCAGCACCCGCAGGGGAGGTTCCGGGGCCAACGTCCTGACTTTC
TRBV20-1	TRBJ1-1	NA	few	CSASPPGYPNTEAFF	TGCAGTGCTAGTCCCCCCGGGTACCCGAACACTGAAGCTTTCTTT
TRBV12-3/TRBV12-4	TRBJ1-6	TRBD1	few	CASTPRRGNSPLHF	TGTGCCAGCACCCCCCGCAGGGGGAATTCACCCCTCCACTTT
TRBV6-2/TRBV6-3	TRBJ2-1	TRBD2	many	CASSFRPAGALDEQFF	TGTGCCAGCAGTTTCCGCCCAGCGGGAGCTCTGGATGAGCAGTTCTTC
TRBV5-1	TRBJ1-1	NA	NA	CASSFASQGERPEAFF	TGCGCCAGCAGCTTCGCCAGCCAGGGAGAGAGGCCTGAAGCTTTCTTT
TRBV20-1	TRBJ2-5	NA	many	CSAATGTEISETQYF	TGCAGTGCTGCTACCGGGACTGAGATCTCGGAGACCCAGTACTTC
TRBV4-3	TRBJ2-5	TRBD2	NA	CASSQRTGTSKETQYF	TGCGCCAGCAGCCAAAGAACCGGGACTAGTAAGGAGACCCAGTACTTC
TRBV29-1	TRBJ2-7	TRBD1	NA	CSVVPGQGPTYEQYF	TGCAGCGTTGTCCCGGGACAGGGCCCGACGTACGAGCAGTACTTC
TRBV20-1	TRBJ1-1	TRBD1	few	CSAPDRETGAFF	TGCAGTGCGCCGGACAGGGAGACAGGAGCTTTCTTT
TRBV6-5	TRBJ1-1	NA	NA	CASSYSRRMLNTEAFF	TGTGCCAGCAGTTACTCGAGAAGAATGCTGAACACTGAAGCTTTCTTT
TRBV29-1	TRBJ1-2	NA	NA	CSVGNGYTF	TGCAGCGTTGGTAATGGCTACACCTTC
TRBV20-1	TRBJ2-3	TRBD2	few	CSARGGSTSTDTQYF	TGCAGTGCTAGAGGCGGGAGTACTAGCACAGATACGCAGTATTTT
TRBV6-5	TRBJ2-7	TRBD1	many	CASSYSRGQGSYEQYF	TGTGCCAGCAGTTACTCGAGAGGACAGGGCTCCTACGAGCAGTACTTC
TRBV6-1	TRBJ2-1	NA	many	CASSELLTYNEQFF	TGTGCCAGCAGTGAATTGCTTACCTACAATGAGCAGTTCTTC
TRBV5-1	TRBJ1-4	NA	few	CASSSGVPHEKLFF	TGCGCCAGCAGCTCGGGAGTCCCGCATGAAAAACTGTTTTTT
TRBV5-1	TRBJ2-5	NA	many	CASSGGVLGETQYF	TGCGCCAGCAGCGGGGGTGTTTTGGGAGAGACCCAGTACTTC
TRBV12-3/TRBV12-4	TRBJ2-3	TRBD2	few	CASSPIPSGGYTDTQYF	TGTGCCAGCAGTCCCATTCCTAGCGGGGGGTACACAGATACGCAGTATTTT